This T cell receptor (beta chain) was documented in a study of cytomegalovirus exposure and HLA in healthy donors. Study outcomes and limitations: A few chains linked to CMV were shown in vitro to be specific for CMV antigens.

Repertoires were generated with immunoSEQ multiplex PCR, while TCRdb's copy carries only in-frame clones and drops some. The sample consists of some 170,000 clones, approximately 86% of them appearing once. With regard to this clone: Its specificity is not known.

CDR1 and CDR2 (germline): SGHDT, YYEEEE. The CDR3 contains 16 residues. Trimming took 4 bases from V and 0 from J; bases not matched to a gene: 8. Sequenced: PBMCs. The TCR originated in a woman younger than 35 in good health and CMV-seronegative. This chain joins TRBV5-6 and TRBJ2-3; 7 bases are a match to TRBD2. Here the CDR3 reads CASSRIFSGSTDTQYF. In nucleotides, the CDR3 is TGTGCCAGCAGCCGGATATTTAGCGGGAGCACAGATACGCAGTATTTT.